This TCR beta chain originates from a study of blood T cell repertoires in COVID-19 (dated by TCRdb to between 2020 and 2021). Turning to the overall study: Collaborator samples came from the United States, Italy and Spain and covered acute and convalescent phases of COVID-19. The dataset comprised deeply sampled blood TCRbeta repertoires from subjects exposed to, actively infected with, or recovered from COVID-19. Where available, HLA class I and class II types were obtained from metadata supplied by the sample provider rather than from assay-based typing. A de-identified subject ID, COVID-19 status, age in years and sex were almost always included in the sample metadata. The repertoires were released in a freely available public database meant as a resource for research on the immune response to SARS-CoV-2. The material from the prospective study consisted of cDNA or gDNA derived from T cells, B-cell-depleted T cells, or PBMCs. The samples were drawn from two sources: the first 160 participants of the ongoing ImmuneRACE study, and 950 to 1,500 subjects contributed by 6 global collaborators. Overall results and qualifications from the work: The quantity of clinical and demographic metadata differed by source and by participant and was supplied without curation.

TCRbeta CDR3 regions were amplified from genomic DNA using the immunoSEQ Assay, a bias-controlled multiplex PCR. Per the original workflow: Within the assay, amplification of reference gene primers was used to estimate how many nucleated cells each sample contained. Sequence reads were collapsed and filtered to measure the absolute abundance of every unique TCRbeta CDR3 rearrangement. For each sample, productive Simpson clonality was calculated by taking the square root of Simpson's diversity index across productive rearrangements. Entries here come from immuneACCESS through TCRdb and include only in-frame sequences with V and J called. Some clones fail to appear in such tables; in the studies checked, an unresolved V gene covers under half of the shortfall, and the cause of the remainder is unknown. Clone size and V and J calls were adopted from that table, with D and trimming inferred from the DNA. The sample data list hundreds of thousands of clones, and about nine tenths of these were observed just once. Jointly, the top ten make up around 1.7% of the sample.

Clipping removes 1 base from V and 8 bases from J, with 4 as the unmatched junction base count. As encoded in the germline V gene (reference sequence), CDR1 is SEHNR while CDR2 is FQNEAQ. From the cysteine up to the phenylalanine, the CDR3 has a length of 13 residues. Solely the CDR3 DNA is kept, with 39 bases framed from the first base. Enrolling through a virtual design, the prospective study's participants ranged in age from roughly 18 to 90 years and lived across more than 20 United States geographic areas. Cohort assignment in the prospective study relied on participant-reported clinical history from a screening survey and a study questionnaire. ImmuneRACE Cohort 3 recovered participants were defined by two consecutive negative NP/OP PCR tests, healthcare professional clearance, or symptom resolution. Mobile phlebotomists in the prospective study collected whole blood, serum and a nasopharyngeal or oropharyngeal swab from every participant. Prospective study participants could optionally give additional blood draws and questionnaires over an approximately 2-month period. Blood samples from the prospective study were shipped frozen or at room temperature prior to DNA extraction.

This clone was seen ten or more times. Its target antigen remains unknown. No base quality information exists; no much larger clone differs at one position. The rearrangement joined TRBV7-9 to TRBJ1-2, and TRBD1 aligns with 7 junction nucleotides. Sequenced material: PBMCs or T cells enriched from blood (not recorded which). The TCR originated in a man aged 35-49 years who had recovered from COVID-19. This receptor carries the CDR3 CASSLEGAHGYTF. The DNA sequence follows: TGTGCCAGCAGCTTAGAGGGGGCGCACGGCTACACCTTC.